This T cell receptor beta chain was identified during a study of blood T cells in healthy people across ages. Looking at the study overall: For every two T cells, template switching captured about one barcoded beta molecule.

Per individual sample, total RNA of at least 5.5 micrograms was extracted. Using a J-beta primer mix together with a sample-barcoded 5' primer, a second PCR was run for roughly 6 to 12 cycles. TCRdb called the 5' RACE reads again in MiXCR, with one record for every CDR3 protein. There are approximately 1.5 million distinct CDR3 sequences in the sample; 40% to 45% occur only once, and less than 5% lies in the top ten. The CDR3 extends over 15 amino acids. The trim removed 1 base at V and 2 bases at J, leaving 6 bases unmatched. Germline V gene data show CDR1 as DFQATT and CDR2 as SNEGSKA (reference sequence). At least ten counts were recorded for this clonotype.

V is TRBV20-1 and J is TRBJ2-7, with 9 bases lining up with TRBD2. What was sequenced was blood. The origin of this receptor is a woman aged 18-35 years in good health. This chain's CDR3 is CSARVFAGGPYEQYF. CDR3 DNA: TGCAGTGCTAGAGTCTTCGCGGGAGGGCCCTACGAGCAGTACTTC.